This T cell receptor (beta chain) was sequenced in a study of T cell clusters in autoimmune cytopenias. In the study overall: Per sample, median TRB depth was about 51,000 reads, yielding a median roughly 2,000 distinct clonotypes. General study results and limits: TRB repertoire shifts in secondary cytopenia and chronic lymphocytic leukemia mostly reflected lymphoma, not autoimmunity.

TRB rearrangements were amplified by touch-down multiplex PCR with mixed TRB-A/B primers. TCRdb processed the multiplex PCR reads again and assigns one entry to each CDR3 protein, with no DNA. This repertoire includes approximately 8,100 distinct CDR3 sequences. Each sample's input was about 270 ng genomic DNA, 35,000 to 40,000 genome equivalents. Germline loops: CDR1 GTSNPN, CDR2 SVGIG (reference sequence). The CDR3 has 15 amino acids. Turning to this clonotype: What it binds is not known.

Sequencing input: peripheral blood. This receptor was obtained from a human donor with an autoimmune cytopenia or autoimmune hepatitis (not recorded which). The chain is built from TRBV30 and TRBJ1-4; TCRdb proposes TRBD1, but this gene call is untestable without DNA. The CDR3 here is CAWSPTGGANEKLFF.